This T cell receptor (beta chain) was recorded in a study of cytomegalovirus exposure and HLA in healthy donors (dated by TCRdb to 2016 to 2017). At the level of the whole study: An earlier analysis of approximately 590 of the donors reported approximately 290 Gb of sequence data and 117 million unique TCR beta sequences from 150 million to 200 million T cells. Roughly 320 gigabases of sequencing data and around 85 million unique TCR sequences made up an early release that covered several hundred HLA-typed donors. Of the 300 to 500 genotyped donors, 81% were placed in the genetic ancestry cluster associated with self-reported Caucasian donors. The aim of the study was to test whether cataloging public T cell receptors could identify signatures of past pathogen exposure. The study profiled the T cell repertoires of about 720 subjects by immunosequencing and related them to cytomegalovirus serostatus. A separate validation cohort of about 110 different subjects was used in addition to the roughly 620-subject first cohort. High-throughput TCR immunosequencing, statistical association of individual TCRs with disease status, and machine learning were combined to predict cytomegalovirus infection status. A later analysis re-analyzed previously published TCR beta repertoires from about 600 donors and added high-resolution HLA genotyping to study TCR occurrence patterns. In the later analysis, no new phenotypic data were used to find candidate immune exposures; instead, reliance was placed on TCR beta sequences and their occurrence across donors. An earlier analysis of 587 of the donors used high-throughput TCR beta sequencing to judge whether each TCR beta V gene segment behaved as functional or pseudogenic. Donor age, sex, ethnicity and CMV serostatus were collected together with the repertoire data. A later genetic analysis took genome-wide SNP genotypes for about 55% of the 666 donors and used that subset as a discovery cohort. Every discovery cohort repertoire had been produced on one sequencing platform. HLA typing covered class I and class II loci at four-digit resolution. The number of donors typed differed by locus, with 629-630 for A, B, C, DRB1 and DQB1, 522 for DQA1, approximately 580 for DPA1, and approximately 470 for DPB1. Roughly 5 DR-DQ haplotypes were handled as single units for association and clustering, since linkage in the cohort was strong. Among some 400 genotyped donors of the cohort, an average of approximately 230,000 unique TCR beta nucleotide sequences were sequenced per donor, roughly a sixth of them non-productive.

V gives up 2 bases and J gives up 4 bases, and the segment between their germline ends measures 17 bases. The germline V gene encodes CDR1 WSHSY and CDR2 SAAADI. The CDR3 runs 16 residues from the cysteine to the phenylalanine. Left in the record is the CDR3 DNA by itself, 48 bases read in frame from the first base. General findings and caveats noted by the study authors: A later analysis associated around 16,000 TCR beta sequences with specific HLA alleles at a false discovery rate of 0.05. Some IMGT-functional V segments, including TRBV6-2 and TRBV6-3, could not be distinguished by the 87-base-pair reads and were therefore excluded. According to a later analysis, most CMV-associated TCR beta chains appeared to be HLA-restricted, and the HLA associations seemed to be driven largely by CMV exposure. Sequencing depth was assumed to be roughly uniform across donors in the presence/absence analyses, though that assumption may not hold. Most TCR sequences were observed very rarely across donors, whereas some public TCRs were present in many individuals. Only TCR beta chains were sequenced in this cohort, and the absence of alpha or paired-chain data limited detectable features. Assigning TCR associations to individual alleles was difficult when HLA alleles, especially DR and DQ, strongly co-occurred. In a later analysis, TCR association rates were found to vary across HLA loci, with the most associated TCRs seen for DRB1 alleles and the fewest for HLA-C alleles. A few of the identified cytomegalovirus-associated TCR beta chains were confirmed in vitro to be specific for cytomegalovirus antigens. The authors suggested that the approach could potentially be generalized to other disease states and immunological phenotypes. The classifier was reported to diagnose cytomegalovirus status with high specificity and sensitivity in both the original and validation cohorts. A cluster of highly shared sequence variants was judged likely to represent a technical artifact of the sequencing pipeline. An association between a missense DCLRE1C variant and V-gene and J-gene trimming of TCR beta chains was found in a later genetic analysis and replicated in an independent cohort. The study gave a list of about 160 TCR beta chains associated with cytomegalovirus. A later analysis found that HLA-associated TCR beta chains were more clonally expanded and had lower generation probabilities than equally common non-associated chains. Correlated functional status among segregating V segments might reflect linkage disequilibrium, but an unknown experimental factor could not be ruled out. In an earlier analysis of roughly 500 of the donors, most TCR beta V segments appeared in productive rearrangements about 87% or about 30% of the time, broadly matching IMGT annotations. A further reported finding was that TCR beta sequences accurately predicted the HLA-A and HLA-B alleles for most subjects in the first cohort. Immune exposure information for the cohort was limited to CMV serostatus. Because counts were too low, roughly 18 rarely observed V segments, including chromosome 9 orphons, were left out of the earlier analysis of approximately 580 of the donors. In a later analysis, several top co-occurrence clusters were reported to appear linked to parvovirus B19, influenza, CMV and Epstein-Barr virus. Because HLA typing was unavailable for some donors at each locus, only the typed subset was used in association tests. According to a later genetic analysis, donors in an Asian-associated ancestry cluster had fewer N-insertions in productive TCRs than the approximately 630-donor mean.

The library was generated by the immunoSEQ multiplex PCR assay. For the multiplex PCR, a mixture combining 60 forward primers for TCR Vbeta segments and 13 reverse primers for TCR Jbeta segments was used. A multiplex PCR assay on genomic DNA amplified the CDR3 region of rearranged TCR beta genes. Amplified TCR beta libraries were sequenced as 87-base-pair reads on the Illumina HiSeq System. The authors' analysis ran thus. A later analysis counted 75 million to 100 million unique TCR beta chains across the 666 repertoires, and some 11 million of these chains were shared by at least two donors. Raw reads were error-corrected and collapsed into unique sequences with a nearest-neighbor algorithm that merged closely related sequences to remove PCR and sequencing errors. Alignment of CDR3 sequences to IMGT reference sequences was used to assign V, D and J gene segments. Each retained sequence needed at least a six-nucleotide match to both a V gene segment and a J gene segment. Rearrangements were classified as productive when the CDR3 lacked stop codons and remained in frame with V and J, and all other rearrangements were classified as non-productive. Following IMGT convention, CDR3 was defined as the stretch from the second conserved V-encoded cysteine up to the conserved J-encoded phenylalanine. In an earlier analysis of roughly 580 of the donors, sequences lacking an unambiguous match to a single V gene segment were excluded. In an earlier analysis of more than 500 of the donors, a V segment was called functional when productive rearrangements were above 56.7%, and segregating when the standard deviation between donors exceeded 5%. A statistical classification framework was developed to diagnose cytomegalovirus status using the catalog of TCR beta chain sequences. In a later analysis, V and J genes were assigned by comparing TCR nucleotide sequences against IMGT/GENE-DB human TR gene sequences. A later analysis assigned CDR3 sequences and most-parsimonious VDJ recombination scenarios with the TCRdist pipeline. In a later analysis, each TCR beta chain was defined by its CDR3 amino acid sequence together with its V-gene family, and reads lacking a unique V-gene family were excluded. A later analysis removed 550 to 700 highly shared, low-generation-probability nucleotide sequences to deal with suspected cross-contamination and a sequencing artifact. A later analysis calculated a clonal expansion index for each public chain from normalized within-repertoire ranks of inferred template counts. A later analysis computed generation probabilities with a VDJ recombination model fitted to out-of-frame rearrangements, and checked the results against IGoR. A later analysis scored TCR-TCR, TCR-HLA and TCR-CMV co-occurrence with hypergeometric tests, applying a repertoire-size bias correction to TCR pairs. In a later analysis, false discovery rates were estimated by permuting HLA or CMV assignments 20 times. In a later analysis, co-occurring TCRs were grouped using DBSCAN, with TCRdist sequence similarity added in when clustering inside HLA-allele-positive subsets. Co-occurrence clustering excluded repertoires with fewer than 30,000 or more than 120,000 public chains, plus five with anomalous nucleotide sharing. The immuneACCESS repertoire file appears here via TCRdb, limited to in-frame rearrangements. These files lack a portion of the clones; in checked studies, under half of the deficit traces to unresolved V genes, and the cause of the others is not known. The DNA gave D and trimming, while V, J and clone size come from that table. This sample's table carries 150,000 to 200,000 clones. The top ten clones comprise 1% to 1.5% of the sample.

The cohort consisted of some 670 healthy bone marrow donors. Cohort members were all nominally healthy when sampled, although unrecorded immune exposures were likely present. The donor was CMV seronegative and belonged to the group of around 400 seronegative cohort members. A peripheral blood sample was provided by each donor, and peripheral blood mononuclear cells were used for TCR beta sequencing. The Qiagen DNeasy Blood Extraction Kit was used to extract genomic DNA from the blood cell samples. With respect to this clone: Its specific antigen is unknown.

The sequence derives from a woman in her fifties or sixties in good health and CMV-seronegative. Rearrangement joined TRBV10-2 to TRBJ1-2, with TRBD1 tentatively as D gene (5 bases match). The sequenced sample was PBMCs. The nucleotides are TGCGCCAGCAGTGAGGGGGGGGGATCTGGCATCTATGGCTACACCTTC. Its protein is CASSEGGGSGIYGYTF.